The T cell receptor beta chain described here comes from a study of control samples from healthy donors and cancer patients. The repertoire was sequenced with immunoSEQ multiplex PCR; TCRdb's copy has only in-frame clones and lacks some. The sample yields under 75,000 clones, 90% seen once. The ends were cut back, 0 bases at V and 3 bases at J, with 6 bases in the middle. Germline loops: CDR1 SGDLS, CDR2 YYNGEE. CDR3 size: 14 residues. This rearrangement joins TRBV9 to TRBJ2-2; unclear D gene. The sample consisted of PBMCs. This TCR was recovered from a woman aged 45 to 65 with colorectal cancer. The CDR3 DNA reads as TGTGCCAGCAGCGTAGAACCCTACACCGGGGAGCTGTTTTTT. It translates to CASSVEPYTGELFF. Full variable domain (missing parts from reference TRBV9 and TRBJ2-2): DSGVTQTPKHLITATGQRVTLRCSPRSGDLSVYWYQQSLDQGLQFLIQYYNGEERAKGNILERFSAQQFPDLHSELNLSSLELGDSALYFCASSVEPYTGELFFGEGSRLTVL.